The present entry profiles one T cell receptor beta chain with its context. The antigen remains undetermined. Germline loops: CDR1 SGHRS, CDR2 YFSETQ. CDR3 length: 15 residues. V lost 3 bases and J lost 6; bases outside the gene matches: 8. Measured with immunoSEQ multiplex PCR; TCRdb has only the in-frame clones, and not every one. The data hold 100,000 or so clones, with approximately 86% observed a single time. The sample belongs to a study of radiation and T cells in renal cell carcinoma. Whole-study findings and limits: No pretreatment tumor biopsies were available for baseline clonotypes.

Regarding time point: baseline pretreatment blood. Treatment described: 15 Gy SBRT to primary tumor, nephrectomy 4 weeks later. Blood was sampled at baseline, 2 weeks and 4 weeks after SBRT. Here the sequenced sample was blood, taken from a patient whose treatment included radiotherapy and nephrectomy. This TCR was recovered from a man aged 45 to 65 with renal cell carcinoma. V gene TRBV5-1 combines with J gene TRBJ1-4; TRBD1 matches 7 bases. The CDR3 region is CASSSKQGSHEKLFF. DNA of the CDR3: TGCGCCAGCAGCTCTAAACAGGGGTCTCATGAAAAACTGTTTTTT.